Included here is one TCR beta chain sequence, with context. V lost 6 bases to trimming and J lost 1 base, with 13 bases between them. This CDR3 contains 15 residues. Germline V gene sequence: CDR1 MNHEY, CDR2 SVGAGI. These data are taken from a study of blood T cell repertoires in COVID-19. TCRdb keeps only in-frame clones here, not all; method: immunoSEQ multiplex PCR. The sample gives about 120,000 clones, 90% of which show up once; 3.8% is in the top ten. The receptor comes from a woman aged 55-69 years with COVID-19, enrolled during active disease. The sample taken for sequencing was peripheral blood. J is TRBJ1-3 and V is TRBV6-5; tentatively, D is TRBD1 (5 bases). The CDR3 is CASSPDSASGNTIYF. The DNA for the CDR3 is TGTGCCAGCAGCCCAGACAGCGCGTCTGGAAACACCATATATTTT.